This TCR beta chain was identified during a study of blood T cell repertoires in COVID-19. At the level of the study: Sources were T cells, B-cell-depleted T cells, or PBMCs; the material itself was cDNA or gDNA.

As originally analysed: Using reference gene primer amplification, nucleated cell counts were estimated. Repertoires were generated with immunoSEQ multiplex PCR, while TCRdb's copy carries only in-frame clones and drops some. V and J calls and clone size are copied from that table; D and trimming were computed from the DNA. The table lists some 180,000 clones, around 89% of them singletons. Trimming cost V 7 bases and J 11 bases, with 15 bases left between them. The CDR3 length is 12 residues. CDR1 is SGHTA and CDR2 is FQGNSA in the germline V gene. The receptor comes from a man aged 45-65 years who had recovered from COVID-19. The V gene is TRBV7-2, the J gene TRBJ2-1, with a possible D match to TRBD2 (6 bases). Sequencing was performed on peripheral blood. Here the CDR3 DNA reads TGTGCCAGCACCACAAATGGACTAAAGCAGTTCTTC. Translation gives CASTTNGLKQFF.